The 17 T cell receptor beta chains in this list originate from one sample, sequenced in a study of cytomegalovirus exposure and HLA in healthy donors. Researchers ran the PCR with 60 Vbeta and 13 Jbeta primers. Sequencing used immunoSEQ multiplex PCR; TCRdb keeps in-frame clones, though not all of them. The sample consists of 130,000 to 150,000 clones, 70% to 85% of them appearing once. Material: PBMCs. The receptors originated from a male donor in good health and CMV-seronegative.

The chain uses TRBV5-1 and TRBJ2-7; the D gene is possibly TRBD1 (6 bases). The V gene's germline CDR1 is SGHRS and CDR2 YFSETQ. V shed 1 base and J shed 4 bases, with 12 bases lying between them. There are 14 residues in the CDR3. The CDR3 DNA follows: TGCGCCAGCAGCTTGAGCAGGGGTACGTACGAGCAGTACTTC. It translates to CASSLSRGTYEQYF.

The chain is built from TRBV2 and TRBJ2-5; D may be TRBD2 (5 bases). Germline-derived CDR1 and CDR2 are SNHLY and FYNNEI. CDR3 length equals 12 residues. V was cut by 3 bases and J by 7 bases, with 9 bases left in between. The CDR3 loop reads CASSEIRGTQYF. The CDR3 nucleotides are TGTGCCAGCAGTGAGATACGGGGGACCCAGTACTTC.

V and J are TRBV11-2 and TRBJ2-7, with a tentative D call TRBD1 (6 bases). Germline CDR1 and CDR2: SGHAT and FQNNGV. The CDR3 is made up of 14 amino acids. The V end was cut by 4 bases, the J end by 9 bases, with 19 bases between. CDR3 residues: CASSSSADSPGQYF. In DNA form, the CDR3 reads TGTGCCAGCAGCTCATCGGCGGACAGCCCGGGGCAGTACTTC. The variable domain in full, completed from reference TRBV11-2 and TRBJ2-7, reads EAGVAQSPRYKIIEKRQSVAFWCNPISGHATLYWYQQILGQGPKLLIQFQNNGVVDDSQLPKDRFSAERLKGVDSTLKIQPAKLEDSAVYLCASSSSADSPGQYFGPGTRLTVT.

The chain is built from TRBV7-8 and TRBJ2-5; the D is unclear. Per the germline V gene, CDR1 is SGHVS and CDR2 is FQNEAQ. CDR3 length: 15 amino acids. Trimming took 0 bases from V and 4 from J, leaving 12 bases between them. The CDR3 region is CASSLASVPGETQYF. In DNA, the CDR3 is TGTGCCAGCAGCTTAGCGAGTGTGCCGGGAGAGACCCAGTACTTC.

This clone was found a few times. The chain employs TRBV6-1 and TRBJ1-5, with D possibly matching TRBD1 (6 bases). The length of the CDR3 is 15 residues. Germline V CDR1 and CDR2: MNHNS, SASEGT. Deletions cut 10 bases from V and 7 bases from J, with 23 bases between. The CDR3 spells CATLIQGGGGQPQHF. The CDR3, as DNA: TGTGCCACCCTAATTCAAGGGGGAGGGGGACAGCCCCAGCATTTT.

This chain uses TRBV12-5 with TRBJ2-2; the D gene is possibly TRBD1 (6 bases). The CDR3 runs 17 residues. CDR1 is LGHNT and CDR2 is FRNRAP in the germline V gene. V gave up 2 bases and J gave up 7 bases, with 20 bases separating them. The DNA of the CDR3 is TGTGCTAGTGGTTTGACAACCGGGACACATACCAACGGGGAGCTGTTTTTT. As protein: CASGLTTGTHTNGELFF.

J is TRBJ2-5 and V is TRBV7-2, with 12 bases matching TRBD1. Germline V gives CDR1 SGHTA, CDR2 FQGNSA. The trim removed 2 bases at V and 6 bases at J, leaving 7 bases unmatched. The CDR3 extends over 16 amino acids. Written as DNA, the CDR3 is TGTGCCAGCAGCTTATCCGGGACAGGGGGCGAGAAGACCCAGTACTTC. Translating it yields CASSLSGTGGEKTQYF. The full variable domain, completed using reference TRBV7-2 and TRBJ2-5, is GAGVSQSPSNKVTEKGKDVELRCDPISGHTALYWYRQSLGQGLEFLIYFQGNSAPDKSGLPSDRFSAERTGGSVSTLTIQRTQQEDSAVYLCASSLSGTGGEKTQYFGPGTRLLVL.

V is TRBV30 and J is TRBJ2-7; 8 bases agree with TRBD2. Per the germline V gene, CDR1 is GTSNPN and CDR2 is SVGIG (reference sequence). V lost 2 bases and J lost 3; bases outside the gene matches: 9. The CDR3 has 15 residues. The chain's CDR3 is CAWSLASGSNYEQYF. CDR3 DNA: TGTGCCTGGAGTTTAGCTAGCGGGTCTAACTACGAGCAGTACTTC.

V and J are TRBV5-1 and TRBJ2-2; 9 bases agree with TRBD2. The germline V gene has CDR1 SGHRS and CDR2 YFSETQ. The CDR3 is 16 amino acids. Trimming cost V 1 base and J 3 bases; bases outside gene matches: 4. In nucleotides, the CDR3 is TGCGCCAGCAGCTTGTCGGCGGGGGGGCACACCGGGGAGCTGTTTTTT. It yields the protein CASSLSAGGHTGELFF.

V is TRBV20-1 and J is TRBJ1-1; D is possibly TRBD1 (6 bases). V dropped 5 bases and J dropped 6 bases, with 10 bases sitting between them. Germline V gene lookup returns CDR1 DFQATT and CDR2 SNEGSKA (reference sequence). This CDR3 region has 11 residues. DNA of the CDR3: TGCAGTGCTGTCAGGGGTCCTGAAGCTTTCTTT. Amino acid sequence: CSAVRGPEAFF.

The chain couples TRBV21-1 to TRBJ1-2; TRBD1, as called in the table, went unchecked against the DNA. TRBV21-1 is labeled a pseudogene. The CDR3 is 23 residues long. The DNA of the CDR3 is TGTGCCAGCAGCAAAGCTCCAATCCCCCCCCATAAAGACAATAACGGGACAACCTATGGCTACACCTTC. Its translation: CASSKAPIPPHKDNNGTTYGYTF.

The sample holds a few counts of this clone. V is TRBV7-2 and J is TRBJ2-1, with TRBD1 matching over 8 bases. CDR1 and CDR2 (germline): SGHTA, FQGNSA. With 2 bases clipped from V and 7 bases from J, the junction kept 13 bases outside the gene matches. The CDR3 runs to 17 residues. The CDR3: CASSLRTSTGERNEQFF. In nucleotides, the CDR3 is TGTGCCAGCAGCTTACGCACGTCGACAGGGGAAAGGAATGAGCAGTTCTTC.

This chain links TRBV2 with TRBJ1-6; D unresolved. The germline V gene encodes CDR1 SNHLY and CDR2 FYNNEI. CDR3 size: 18 residues. The V end lost 3 bases, the J end lost 1 base, and 16 bases lay between the germline ends. DNA of the CDR3: TGTGCCAGCAGTGAGGAGGGAAGGAAGAGTTCCTATAATTCACCCCTCCACTTT. Translating it yields CASSEEGRKSSYNSPLHF.

The table lists this clone with a count of one. The chain recombines TRBV29-1 with TRBJ2-2; possibly TRBD1 for D (6 bases). Trimming took off 3 bases at V and 4 bases at J, with 15 bases between the two ends. This CDR3 contains 15 residues. Per the germline V gene, CDR1 is SQVTM and CDR2 is ANQGSEA. The CDR3 coding sequence is TGCAGCGTTGAGGGGTTACAGGGAAGCACCGGGGAGCTGTTTTTT. Its protein product is CSVEGLQGSTGELFF.

J is TRBJ1-5 and V is TRBV28; 9 positions agree with TRBD1. Germline values: CDR1 MDHEN, CDR2 SYDVKM. Trimming cost V 3 bases and J 3 bases; bases outside gene matches: 6. The CDR3 loop spans 16 amino acids. The CDR3 is CASSFRDRVYNQPQHF. The DNA for the CDR3 is TGTGCCAGCAGTTTCCGGGACAGGGTCTACAATCAGCCCCAGCATTTT.

V is TRBV5-1 and J is TRBJ2-1, with D possibly being TRBD2 (6 bases). With 4 bases removed from V and 12 bases from J, the gap between germline ends came to 20 bases. The CDR3 covers 14 residues. Germline CDR1 is SGHRS and CDR2 is YFSETQ. CDR3: CASSEGGGEPVQFF. CDR3 bases: TGCGCCAGCAGCGAGGGAGGAGGAGAACCCGTGCAGTTCTTC.

The chain combines TRBV19 with TRBJ1-6; D gene unclear. Per germline, CDR1 LNHDA and CDR2 SQIVND (reference sequence). Trimming shortened V by 0 bases and J by 14 bases, and 8 bases separated the two germline ends. CDR3 length: 12 amino acids. CDR3 loop: CASSIDGLTLHF. CDR3 DNA: TGTGCCAGTAGTATAGATGGCCTCACCCTCCACTTT.